This TCR beta chain stems from a study of vaccination effects on CD4 cells after COVID-19. General study results and limits: Convalescent patients in the study were few, and early post-infection timepoints were absent.

Antigen-specific CD4+ T cells were first expanded with viral peptide pools by the ViraFEST assay and only then sequenced. CD4+ T cells were isolated after 10 days of culture. The CDR3 totals 15 residues. Germline-derived CDR1 and CDR2 are SGHTA and FQGNSA. The V and J ends lost 0 bases and 4 bases respectively, with 10 bases between them. Profiling relied on immunoSEQ multiplex PCR, and the TCRdb table lists in-frame clones only, not all of them. Of roughly 76,000 clones listed, roughly 72% are singletons. Turning to this clone: Antigen: not known.

The V and J genes are TRBV7-2 and TRBJ2-1; a weak D match, TRBD2 (7 bases). The sample here was CD4+ T cells from PBMCs cultured with HCoV-229E spike peptides, taken before COVID-19 vaccination. The clonotype comes from a human donor who received a COVID-19 vaccine. The CDR3 here is CASSLAGGQYNEQFF. The CDR3 nucleotides are TGTGCCAGCAGCTTAGCGGGGGGGCAGTACAATGAGCAGTTCTTC.